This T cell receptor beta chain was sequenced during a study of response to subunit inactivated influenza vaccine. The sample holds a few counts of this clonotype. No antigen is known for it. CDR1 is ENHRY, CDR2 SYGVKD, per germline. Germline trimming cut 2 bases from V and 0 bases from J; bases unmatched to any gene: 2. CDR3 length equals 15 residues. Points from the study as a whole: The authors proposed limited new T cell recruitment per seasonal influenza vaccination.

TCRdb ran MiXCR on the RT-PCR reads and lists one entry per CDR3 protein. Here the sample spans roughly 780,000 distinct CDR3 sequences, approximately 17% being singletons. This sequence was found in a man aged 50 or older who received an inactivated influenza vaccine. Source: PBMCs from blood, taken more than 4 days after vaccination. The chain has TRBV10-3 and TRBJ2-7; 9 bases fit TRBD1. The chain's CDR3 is CAISETGQGSYEQYF. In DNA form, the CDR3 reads TGTGCCATCAGTGAGACGGGACAGGGCTCCTACGAGCAGTACTTC.